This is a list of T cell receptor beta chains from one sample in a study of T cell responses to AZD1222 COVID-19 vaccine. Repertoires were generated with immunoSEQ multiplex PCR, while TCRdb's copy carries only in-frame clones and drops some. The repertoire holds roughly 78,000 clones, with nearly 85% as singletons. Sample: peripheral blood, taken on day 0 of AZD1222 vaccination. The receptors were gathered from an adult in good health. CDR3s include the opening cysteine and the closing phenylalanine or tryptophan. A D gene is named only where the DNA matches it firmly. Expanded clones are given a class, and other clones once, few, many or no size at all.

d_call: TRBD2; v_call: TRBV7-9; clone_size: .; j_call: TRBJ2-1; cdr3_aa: CASSGTGLGYNEQFF; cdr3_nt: TGTGCCAGCAGCGGTACAGGACTAGGCTACAATGAGCAGTTCTTC
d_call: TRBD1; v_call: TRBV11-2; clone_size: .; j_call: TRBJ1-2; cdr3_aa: CASSPGTGRRHGYTF; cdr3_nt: TGTGCCAGCAGCCCCGGGACAGGGAGGAGACATGGCTACACCTTC
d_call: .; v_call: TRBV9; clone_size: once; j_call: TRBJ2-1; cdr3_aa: CASSPSRGGRGNEQFF; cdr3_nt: TGTGCCAGCAGCCCTTCTCGAGGGGGGCGGGGCAATGAGCAGTTCTTC
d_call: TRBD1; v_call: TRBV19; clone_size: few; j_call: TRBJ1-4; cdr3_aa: CASSEQGDEKLFF; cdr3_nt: TGTGCCAGTAGTGAACAGGGGGATGAAAAACTGTTTTTT
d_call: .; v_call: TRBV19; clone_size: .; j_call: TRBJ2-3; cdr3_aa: CASSNWGEPDTQYF; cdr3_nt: TGTGCCAGTAGTAACTGGGGGGAGCCAGATACGCAGTATTTT
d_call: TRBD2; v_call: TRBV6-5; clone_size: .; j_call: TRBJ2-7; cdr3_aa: CASSQSGVPSYEQYF; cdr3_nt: TGTGCCAGCAGTCAAAGCGGGGTTCCTTCTTACGAGCAGTACTTC
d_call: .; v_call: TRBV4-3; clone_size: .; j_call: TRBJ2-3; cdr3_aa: CASSQDWRGDATDTQYF; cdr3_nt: TGCGCCAGCAGCCAAGATTGGCGCGGGGATGCCACAGATACGCAGTATTTT
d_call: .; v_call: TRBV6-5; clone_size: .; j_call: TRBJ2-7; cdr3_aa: CASTGILNEQYF; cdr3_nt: TGTGCCAGCACAGGTATCCTCAACGAGCAGTACTTC
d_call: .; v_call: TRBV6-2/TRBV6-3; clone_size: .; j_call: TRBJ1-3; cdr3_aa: CASSYQASGNTIYF; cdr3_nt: TGTGCCAGCAGTTACCAAGCTTCTGGAAACACCATATATTTT
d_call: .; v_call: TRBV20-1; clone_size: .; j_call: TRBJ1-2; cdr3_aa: CSAQGRDDYTF; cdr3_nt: TGCAGTGCCCAGGGACGGGACGACTACACCTTC
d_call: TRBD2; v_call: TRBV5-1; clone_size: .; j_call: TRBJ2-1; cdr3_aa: CASRGLAGTNEQFF; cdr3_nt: TGCGCCAGCAGAGGGCTAGCGGGAACTAATGAGCAGTTCTTC
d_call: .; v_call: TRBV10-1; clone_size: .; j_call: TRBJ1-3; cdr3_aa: CASSESGLGNTIYF; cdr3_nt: TGCGCCAGCAGTGAGTCCGGGCTTGGAAACACCATATATTTT
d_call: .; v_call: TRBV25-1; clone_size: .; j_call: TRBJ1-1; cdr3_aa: CASSEAGVTEAFF; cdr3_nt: TGTGCCAGCAGTGAGGCAGGGGTCACTGAAGCTTTCTTT
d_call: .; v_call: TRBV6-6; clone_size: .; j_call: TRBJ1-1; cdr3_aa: CASSSTANTEAFF; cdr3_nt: TGTGCCAGCAGTTCGACAGCTAACACTGAAGCTTTCTTT
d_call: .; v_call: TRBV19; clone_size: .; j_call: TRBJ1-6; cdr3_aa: CASSIQVYNSPLHF; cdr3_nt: TGTGCCAGTAGTATCCAGGTTTATAATTCACCCCTCCACTTT
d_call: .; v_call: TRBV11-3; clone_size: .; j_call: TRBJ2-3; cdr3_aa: CASSLGGSTDTQYF; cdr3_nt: TGTGCCAGCAGCTTAGGGGGAAGTACAGATACGCAGTATTTT
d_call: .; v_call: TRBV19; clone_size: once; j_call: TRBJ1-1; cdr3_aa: CASSISDMNTEAFF; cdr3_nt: TGTGCCAGTAGTATTTCAGACATGAACACTGAAGCTTTCTTT
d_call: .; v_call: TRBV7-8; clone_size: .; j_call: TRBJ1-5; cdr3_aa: CASSLVPDQPQHF; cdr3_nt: TGTGCCAGCAGCTTGGTCCCCGATCAGCCCCAGCATTTT
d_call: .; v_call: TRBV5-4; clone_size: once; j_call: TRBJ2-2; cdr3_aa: CASSPGTLANTGELFF; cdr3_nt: TGTGCCAGCAGCCCCGGGACTCTCGCGAACACCGGGGAGCTGTTTTTT
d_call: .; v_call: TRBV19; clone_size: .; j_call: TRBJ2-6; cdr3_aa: CASSTKAVGANVLTF; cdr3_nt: TGTGCCAGTAGTACAAAAGCAGTGGGGGCCAACGTCCTGACTTTC
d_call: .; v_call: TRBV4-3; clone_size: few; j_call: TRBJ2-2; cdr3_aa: CASSPLASNTGELFF; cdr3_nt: TGCGCCAGCAGCCCTCTAGCGTCGAACACCGGGGAGCTGTTTTTT
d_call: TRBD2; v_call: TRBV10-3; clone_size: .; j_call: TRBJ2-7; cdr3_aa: CAIAAGAYEQYF; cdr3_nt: TGTGCCATCGCCGCGGGAGCCTACGAGCAGTACTTC
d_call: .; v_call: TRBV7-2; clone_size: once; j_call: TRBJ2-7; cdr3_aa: CASSLAGDYEQYF; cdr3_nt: TGTGCCAGCAGCTTAGCGGGGGACTACGAGCAGTACTTC
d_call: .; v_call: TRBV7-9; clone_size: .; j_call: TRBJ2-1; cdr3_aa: CASSLSGNEQFF; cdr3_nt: TGTGCCAGCAGCCTATCAGGGAATGAGCAGTTCTTC
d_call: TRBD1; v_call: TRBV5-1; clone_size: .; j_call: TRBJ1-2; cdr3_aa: CASSLRSGTGDRGYTF; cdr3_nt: TGCGCCAGCAGCCTCCGTTCAGGGACAGGGGATCGCGGCTACACCTTC
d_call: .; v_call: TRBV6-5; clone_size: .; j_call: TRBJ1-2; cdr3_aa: CASSSIGYGYTF; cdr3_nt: TGTGCCAGCAGCTCGATAGGCTATGGCTACACCTTC
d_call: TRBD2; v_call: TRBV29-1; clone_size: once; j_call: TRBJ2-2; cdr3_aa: CSVEVGVGASGGLDTGELFF; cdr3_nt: TGCAGCGTTGAAGTTGGAGTTGGGGCTAGCGGGGGGCTGGACACCGGGGAGCTGTTTTTT
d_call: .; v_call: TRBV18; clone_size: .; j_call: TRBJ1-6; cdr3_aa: CASSRQDSASPLHF; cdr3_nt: TGTGCCAGCTCACGGCAGGATAGTGCTTCACCCCTCCACTTT
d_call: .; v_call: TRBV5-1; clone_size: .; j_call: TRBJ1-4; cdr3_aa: CASSPLGAALKFEKLFF; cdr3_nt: TGCGCCAGCAGCCCCTTGGGGGCCGCGTTGAAATTCGAAAAACTGTTTTTT
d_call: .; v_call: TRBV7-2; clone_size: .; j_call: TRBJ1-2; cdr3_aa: CASSHTGMDVPTYGYTF; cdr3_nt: TGTGCCAGCAGCCACACGGGGATGGATGTTCCGACCTATGGCTACACCTTC
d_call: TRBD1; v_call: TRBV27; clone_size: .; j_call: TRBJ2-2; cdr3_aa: CASSQNRGTLVGELFF; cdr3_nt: TGTGCCAGCAGTCAGAACAGGGGCACGTTAGTCGGGGAGCTGTTTTTT
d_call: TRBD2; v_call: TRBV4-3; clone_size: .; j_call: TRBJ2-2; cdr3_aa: CASSLTSGGLPNTGELFF; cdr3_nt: TGCGCCAGCAGCCTGACTAGCGGGGGGTTACCGAACACCGGGGAGCTGTTTTTT
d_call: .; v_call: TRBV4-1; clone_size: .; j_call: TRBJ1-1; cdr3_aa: CASSRGGSINTEAFF; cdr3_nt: TGCGCCAGCAGCCGTGGAGGGAGTATCAACACTGAAGCTTTCTTT
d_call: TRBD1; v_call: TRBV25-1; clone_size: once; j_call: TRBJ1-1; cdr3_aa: CASSDPLGQLNTEAFF; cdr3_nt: TGTGCCAGCAGTGACCCCCTGGGACAGCTGAACACTGAAGCTTTCTTT
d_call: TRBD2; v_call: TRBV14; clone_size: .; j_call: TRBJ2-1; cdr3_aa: CASSKAAGELYNEQFF; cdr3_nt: TGTGCCAGCTCCAAGGCAGCGGGGGAGTTATACAATGAGCAGTTCTTC
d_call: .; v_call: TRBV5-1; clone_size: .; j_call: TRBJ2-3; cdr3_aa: CASSSDADTQYF; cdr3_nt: TGCGCCAGCAGCTCCGACGCAGATACGCAGTATTTT
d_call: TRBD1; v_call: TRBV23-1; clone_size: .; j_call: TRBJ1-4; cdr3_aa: CASSRPPGQAVLIEKLFF; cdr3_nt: TGCGCCAGCAGTCGGCCACCTGGACAGGCGGTTTTAATAGAAAAACTGTTTTTT
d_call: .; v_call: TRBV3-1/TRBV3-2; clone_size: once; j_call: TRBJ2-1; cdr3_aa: CASSQSYNEQFF; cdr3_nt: TGTGCCAGCAGCCAGTCCTACAATGAGCAGTTCTTC
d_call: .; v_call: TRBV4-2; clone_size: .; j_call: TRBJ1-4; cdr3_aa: CASSRKGSLDEKLFF; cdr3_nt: TGTGCCAGCAGCCGCAAGGGGTCGCTCGATGAAAAACTGTTTTTT
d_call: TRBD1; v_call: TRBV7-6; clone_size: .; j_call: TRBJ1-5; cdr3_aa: CASSPFDRGEQPQHF; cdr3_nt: TGTGCCAGCAGCCCCTTTGACAGGGGAGAACAGCCCCAGCATTTT
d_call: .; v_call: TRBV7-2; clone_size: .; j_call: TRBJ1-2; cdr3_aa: CASSLARYNYGYTF; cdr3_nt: TGTGCCAGCAGCTTAGCTCGATATAACTATGGCTACACCTTC
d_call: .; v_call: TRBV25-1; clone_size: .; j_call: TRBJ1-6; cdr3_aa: CASGRSSYNSPLHF; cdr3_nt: TGTGCCAGCGGTAGGAGCTCCTATAATTCACCCCTCCACTTT
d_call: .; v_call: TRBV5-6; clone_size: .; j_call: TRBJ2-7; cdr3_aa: CASSSKQGTGPSYEQYF; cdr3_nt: TGTGCCAGCAGCTCCAAACAGGGAACCGGGCCTTCCTACGAGCAGTACTTC
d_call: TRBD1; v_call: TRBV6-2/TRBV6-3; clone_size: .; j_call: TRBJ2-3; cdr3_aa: CASSDRTGTDTQYF; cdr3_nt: TGTGCCAGCAGTGACCGGACAGGGACAGATACGCAGTATTTT
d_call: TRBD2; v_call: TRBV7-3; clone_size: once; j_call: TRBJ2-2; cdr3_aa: CASSLGAGPLRNGELFF; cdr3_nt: TGTGCCAGCAGCTTAGGAGCGGGGCCCCTCCGTAACGGGGAGCTGTTTTTT
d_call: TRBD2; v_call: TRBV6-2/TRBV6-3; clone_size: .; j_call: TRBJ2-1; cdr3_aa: CASSYSIFGGRENEQFF; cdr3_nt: TGTGCCAGCAGTTACTCGATCTTTGGCGGGAGGGAGAATGAGCAGTTCTTC
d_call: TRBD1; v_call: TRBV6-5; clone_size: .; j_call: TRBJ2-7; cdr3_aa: CASTDRGLGEQYF; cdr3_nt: TGTGCCAGCACCGACAGGGGGTTGGGCGAGCAGTACTTC